A single sample gave rise to the 2 T cell receptor beta chains below, sequenced in a study of T cell repertoires in cytomegalovirus infection. TCRdb passed the reads through MiXCR, listing each CDR3 protein once. The sample holds around 200,000 distinct CDR3 sequences, 17% seen once. The sample comprised CD8+ T cells from PBMCs. The origin of the receptors is a human donor in good health (CMV status not recorded). Some clones in this sample may be carry-over from other donors' samples.

This clonotype was seen a handful of times. The rearrangement joins TRBV7-9 to TRBJ2-2; no firm D call. Looked up from germline, CDR1 is SEHNR and CDR2 is FQNEAQ (reference sequence). The germline V and J ends were trimmed by 7 bases and 0 bases, with 12 bases remaining between them. CDR3 length: 15 residues. This CDR3 reads CASIYDTPNTGELFF. CDR3 nucleotides: TGTGCCAGCATCTATGACACCCCGAACACCGGGGAGCTGTTTTTT.

V is TRBV4-2 and J is TRBJ2-7; a weak D match, TRBD1 (6 bases). V shed 0 bases and J shed 3 bases, with 15 bases lying between them. Germline CDR1 reads LGHNA; CDR2 reads YNFKEQ. This CDR3 has 16 residues. As DNA, the CDR3 is TGTGCCAGCAGCCAAGAAGTAGGGGGTGCATTCTACGAGCAGTACTTC. It yields the protein CASSQEVGGAFYEQYF.